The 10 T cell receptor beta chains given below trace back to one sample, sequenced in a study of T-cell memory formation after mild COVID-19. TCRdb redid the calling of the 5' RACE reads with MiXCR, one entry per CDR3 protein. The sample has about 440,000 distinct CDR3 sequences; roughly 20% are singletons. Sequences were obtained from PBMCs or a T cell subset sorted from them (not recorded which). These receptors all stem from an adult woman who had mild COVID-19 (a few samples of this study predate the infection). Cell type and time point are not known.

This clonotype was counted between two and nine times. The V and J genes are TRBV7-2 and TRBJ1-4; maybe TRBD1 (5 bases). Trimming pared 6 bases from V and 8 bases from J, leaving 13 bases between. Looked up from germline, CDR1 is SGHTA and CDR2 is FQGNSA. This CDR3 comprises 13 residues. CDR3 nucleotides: TGTGCCAGCAGTTTGGGGGGGAGCGAAAAACTGTTTTTT. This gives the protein CASSLGGSEKLFF.

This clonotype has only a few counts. CDR3 in DNA: TGCGCCAGCACCAACCCGGAGAGAGGGCAGCTAGGCGAGCAGTACTTC. Translating it yields CASTNPERGQLGEQYF. V usage is TRBV5-1 and J usage is TRBJ2-7, with a possible D match to TRBD2 (5 bases). This CDR3 contains 16 residues. Germline V gene lookup returns CDR1 SGHRS and CDR2 YFSETQ. The V end lost 6 bases, the J end lost 6 bases, and 25 bases lay between the germline ends.

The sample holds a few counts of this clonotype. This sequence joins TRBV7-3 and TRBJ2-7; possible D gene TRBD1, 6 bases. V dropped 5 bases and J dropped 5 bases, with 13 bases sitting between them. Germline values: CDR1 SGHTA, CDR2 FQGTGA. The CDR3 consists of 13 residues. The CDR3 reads CASSLSGVDEQYF. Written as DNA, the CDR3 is TGTGCCAGCAGCCTGTCAGGGGTTGACGAGCAGTACTTC.

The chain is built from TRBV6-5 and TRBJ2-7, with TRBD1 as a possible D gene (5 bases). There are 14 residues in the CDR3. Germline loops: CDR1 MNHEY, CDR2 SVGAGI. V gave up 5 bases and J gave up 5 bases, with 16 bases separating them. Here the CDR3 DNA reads TGTGCCAGCAGTCCCACCCCAGGGTCCCACGAGCAGTACTTC. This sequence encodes CASSPTPGSHEQYF.

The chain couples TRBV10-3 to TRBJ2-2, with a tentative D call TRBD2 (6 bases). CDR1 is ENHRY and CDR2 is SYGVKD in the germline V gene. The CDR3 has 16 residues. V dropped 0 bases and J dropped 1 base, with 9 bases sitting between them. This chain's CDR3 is CAISESASVNTGELFF. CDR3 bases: TGTGCCATCAGTGAGTCGGCTAGCGTGAACACCGGGGAGCTGTTTTTT.

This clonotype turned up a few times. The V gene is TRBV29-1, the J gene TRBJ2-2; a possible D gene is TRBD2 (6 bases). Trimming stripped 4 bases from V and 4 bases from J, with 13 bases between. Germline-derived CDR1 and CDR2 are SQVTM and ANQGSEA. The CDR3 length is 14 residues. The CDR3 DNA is TGCAGCGTTGGGCGCCAGGAGGGCACCGGGGAGCTGTTTTTT. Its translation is CSVGRQEGTGELFF.

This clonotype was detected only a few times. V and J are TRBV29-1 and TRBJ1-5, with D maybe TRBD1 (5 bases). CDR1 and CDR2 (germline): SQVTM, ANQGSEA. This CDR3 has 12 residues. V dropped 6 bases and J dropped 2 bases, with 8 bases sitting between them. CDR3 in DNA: TGCAGCGTGCTGACAGGCAATCAGCCCCAGCATTTT. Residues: CSVLTGNQPQHF.

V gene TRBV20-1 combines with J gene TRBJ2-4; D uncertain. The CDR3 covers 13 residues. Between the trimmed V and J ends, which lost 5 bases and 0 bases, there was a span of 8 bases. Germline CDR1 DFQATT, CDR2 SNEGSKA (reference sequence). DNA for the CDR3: TGCAGTGCTCGCCCTTTAGCCAAAAACATTCAGTACTTC. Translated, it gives CSARPLAKNIQYF.

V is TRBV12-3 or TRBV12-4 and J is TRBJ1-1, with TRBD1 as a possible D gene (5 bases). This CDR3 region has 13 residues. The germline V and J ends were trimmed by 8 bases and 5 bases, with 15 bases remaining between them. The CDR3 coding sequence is TGTGCCAGCTCTGACGTAGGGGTAACTGAAGCTTTCTTT. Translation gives CASSDVGVTEAFF.

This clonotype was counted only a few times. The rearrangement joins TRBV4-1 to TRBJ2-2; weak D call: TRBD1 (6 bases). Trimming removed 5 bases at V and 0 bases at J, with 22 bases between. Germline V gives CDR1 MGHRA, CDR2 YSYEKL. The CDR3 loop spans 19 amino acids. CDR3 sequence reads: CASSRSHPTDRSNTGELFF. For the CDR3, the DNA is TGCGCCAGCAGCAGATCGCACCCCACGGACAGATCGAACACCGGGGAGCTGTTTTTT.